One sample yielded the 6 T cell receptor beta chains listed below, sequenced in a study of T cell responses to AZD1222 COVID-19 vaccine. TCRdb's copy holds only in-frame clones and misses some; the assay was immunoSEQ multiplex PCR. Of around 140,000 clones listed, 90% to 95% are singletons. The specimen was peripheral blood, collected on day 0 of AZD1222 vaccination. Receptor source: an adult in good health.

The chain combines TRBV15 with TRBJ1-5; a weak D match, TRBD1 (5 bases). With 1 base removed from V and 4 bases from J, the gap between germline ends came to 8 bases. The CDR3 contains 14 residues. Germline V CDR1 and CDR2: LNHNV, YYDKDF (reference sequence). The CDR3 sequence is CATSRGQINQPQHF. The CDR3 DNA is TGTGCCACCAGCAGAGGACAGATTAATCAGCCCCAGCATTTT.

The chain has TRBV4-1 and TRBJ2-7; D is perhaps TRBD1 or TRBD2 (5 bases each). Germline-derived CDR1 and CDR2 are MGHRA and YSYEKL. The CDR3 covers 15 residues. V was pared by 3 bases and J by 3 bases, with 15 bases between. The CDR3 DNA reads TGCGCCAGCAGCCAGACCGGGGCCGAAATCTACGAGCAGTACTTC. Translated, it gives CASSQTGAEIYEQYF.

The chain employs TRBV11-2 and TRBJ2-7; D perhaps matches TRBD2 (5 bases). The CDR3 spans 15 residues. Germline CDR1 reads SGHAT; CDR2 reads FQNNGV. V lost 1 base and J 3 bases, leaving 13 bases between the germline ends. The CDR3 spells CASSLGGLDFYEQYF. The CDR3 region has the DNA TGTGCCAGCAGCTTAGGCGGGCTCGACTTCTACGAGCAGTACTTC.

This clone was seen a few times. The rearrangement joins TRBV6-4 to TRBJ2-1; 9 bases line up with TRBD1. The V segment lost 3 bases and the J segment 8 bases; nucleotides outside the gene matches: 5. Germline V gene sequence: CDR1 MRHNA, CDR2 SNTAGT. The CDR3 extends over 14 amino acids. The CDR3 DNA is TGTGCCAGCAGTGAAACAGGGGGCTCAGATGAGCAGTTCTTC. Translating gives CASSETGGSDEQFF.

The V and J genes are TRBV21-1 and TRBJ2-3; the table's D call of TRBD2 was not tested on the DNA. TRBV21-1 is a listed pseudogene. This CDR3 is built from 16 residues. In nucleotides, the CDR3 is TGTGCCAGCAGCAAAGTGGCGGGGGATAAGGGAGATACGCAGTATTTT. Translated: CASSKVAGDKGDTQYF.

This chain joins TRBV2 and TRBJ1-5; D might be TRBD1 (6 bases). V shed 11 bases and J shed 5 bases, with 16 bases lying between them. Germline-derived CDR1 and CDR2 are SNHLY and FYNNEI. The CDR3 length is 13 residues. The CDR3 sequence: CASGKGEDQPQHF. Here the CDR3 DNA reads TGTGCCTCGGGGAAGGGGGAGGATCAGCCCCAGCATTTT.